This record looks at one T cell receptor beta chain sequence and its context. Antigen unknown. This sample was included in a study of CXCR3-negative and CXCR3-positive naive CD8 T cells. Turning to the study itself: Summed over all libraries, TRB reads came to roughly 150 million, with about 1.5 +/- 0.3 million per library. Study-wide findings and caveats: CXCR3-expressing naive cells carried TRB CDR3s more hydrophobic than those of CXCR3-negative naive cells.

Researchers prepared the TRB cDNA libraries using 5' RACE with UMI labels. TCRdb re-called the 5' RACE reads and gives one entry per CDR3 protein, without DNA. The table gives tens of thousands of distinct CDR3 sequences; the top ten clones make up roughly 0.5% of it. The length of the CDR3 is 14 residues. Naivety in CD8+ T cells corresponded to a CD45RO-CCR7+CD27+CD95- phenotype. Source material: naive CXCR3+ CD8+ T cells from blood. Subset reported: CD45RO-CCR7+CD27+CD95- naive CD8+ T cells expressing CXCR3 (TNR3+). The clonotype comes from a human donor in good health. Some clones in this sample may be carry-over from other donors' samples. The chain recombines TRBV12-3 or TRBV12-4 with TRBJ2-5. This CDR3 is CASSPGPLEETQYF.